One sample yielded the 12 T cell receptor beta chains listed below, sequenced in a study of blood T cell repertoires in COVID-19. The data were produced by immunoSEQ multiplex PCR, yet TCRdb's version contains in-frame clones alone and is incomplete. This table holds some 200,000 clones, 81% found once. The sequenced material came from PBMCs or T cells enriched from blood (not recorded which). All receptors come from a woman aged 45 to 65 with acute COVID-19.

The J gene is TRBJ2-3, the V gene TRBV5-5; possibly TRBD1 for D (6 bases). From germline, CDR1 is SGHKS and CDR2 YYEKEE (reference sequence). The length of the CDR3 is 13 residues. Trimming removed 5 bases from V and 6 bases from J, with 13 bases in between. CDR3 sequence (DNA): TGTGCCAGCAGGCCGCGGACAGTCGATACGCAGTATTTT. It encodes CASRPRTVDTQYF.

The CDR3 nucleotides read TGTGCCAGCAGCTCGGGACAATTGGGCTCCTACGAGCAGTACTTC. This codes for CASSSGQLGSYEQYF. The genes are TRBV7-2 and TRBJ2-7; D may be TRBD1 (6 bases). Germline V gene sequence: CDR1 SGHTA, CDR2 FQGNSA. The CDR3 is 15 residues long. V gave up 4 bases and J gave up 0 bases, with 13 bases separating them.

This chain connects TRBV14 to TRBJ2-5; possibly TRBD2 for D (6 bases). Trimming shortened V by 0 bases and J by 5 bases, and 13 bases separated the two germline ends. CDR1 is SGHDN, CDR2 FVKESK, per germline. The CDR3 has 15 residues. This CDR3 is CASSQEWRARETQYF. The CDR3 DNA reads as TGTGCCAGCAGCCAAGAATGGAGGGCGAGGGAGACCCAGTACTTC.

The chain combines TRBV7-2 with TRBJ2-3; D gene ambiguous. This CDR3 has 13 amino acids. CDR1 and CDR2 (germline): SGHTA, FQGNSA. The V gene lost 3 bases and the J gene lost 2 bases, with 6 bases spanning the gap. This CDR3 reads CASSFPYTDTQYF. The CDR3 bases are TGTGCCAGCAGCTTCCCGTACACAGATACGCAGTATTTT.

V and J are TRBV7-2 and TRBJ1-1, with D possibly being TRBD1 (6 bases). There are 15 residues in the CDR3. Germline-derived CDR1 and CDR2 are SGHTA and FQGNSA. Trimming shortened V by 5 bases and J by 1 base, and 14 bases separated the two germline ends. This CDR3 reads CASSMGHHKNTEAFF. In DNA form, the CDR3 reads TGTGCCAGCAGCATGGGACACCATAAGAACACTGAAGCTTTCTTT.

The genes are TRBV5-1 and TRBJ2-3, with D uncertain. Germline CDR1 and CDR2: SGHRS and YFSETQ. V was cut by 0 bases and J by 0 bases, with 11 bases left in between. This CDR3 has 16 residues. The CDR3 region is CASSLELVISTDTQYF. The CDR3 nucleotides read TGCGCCAGCAGCTTGGAACTGGTTATTAGCACAGATACGCAGTATTTT. The variable domain in full, with the rest retrieved from reference TRBV5-1 and TRBJ2-3, is KAGVTQTPRYLIKTRGQQVTLSCSPISGHRSVSWYQQTPGQGLQFLFEYFSETQRNKGNFPGRFSGRQFSNSRSEMNVSTLELGDSALYLCASSLELVISTDTQYFGPGTRLTVL.

This clone was counted a few times. The chain combines TRBV7-2 with TRBJ2-5, with 11 nucleotides matching TRBD2. The junction had 5 bases not matched to a gene; V was cut back by 1 base and J by 4 bases. Germline V gives CDR1 SGHTA, CDR2 FQGNSA. This CDR3 is 16 amino acids long. The CDR3 region has the DNA TGTGCCAGCAGCTTAGTGGGGGGGACTAGCGGAGAGACCCAGTACTTC. This translates into CASSLVGGTSGETQYF.

The chain has TRBV18 and TRBJ2-1; D is unresolved. Germline V gene data show CDR1 as KGHSH and CDR2 as LQKENI. This CDR3 has 14 amino acids. Trimming took off 6 bases at V and 7 bases at J, with 16 bases between the two ends. The CDR3, as DNA: TGTGCCAGCTCGTCACAACCAGGTGGAAATGAGCAGTTCTTC. It codes for CASSSQPGGNEQFF.

CDR3 DNA: TGTGCCAGCAGAGAGACAGTTAACACCGGGGAGCTGTTTTTT. Encoded protein: CASRETVNTGELFF. J is TRBJ2-2 and V is TRBV7-9; D is possibly TRBD1 (5 bases). With 6 bases removed from V and 2 bases from J, the gap between germline ends came to 10 bases. This CDR3 region has 14 residues. Germline V gene data show CDR1 as SEHNR and CDR2 as FQNEAQ (reference sequence). Full variable domain (remainder filled in from reference TRBV7-9 and TRBJ2-2): DTGVSQNPRHKITKRGQNVTFRCDPISEHNRLYWYRQTLGQGPEFLTYFQNEAQLEKSRLLSDRFSAERPKGSFSTLEIQRTEQGDSAMYLCASRETVNTGELFFGEGSRLTVL.

J is TRBJ1-5 and V is TRBV6-2 or TRBV6-3; D is unresolved. The CDR3 spans 16 residues. V was clipped by 5 bases and J by 2 bases, with 16 bases between them. Germline assignment: CDR1 MNHEY and CDR2 SVGEGT. Here the CDR3 DNA reads TGTGCCAGCAGTCGACTACAAATAGTAGGCAATCAGCCCCAGCATTTT. Translation: CASSRLQIVGNQPQHF.

The chain couples TRBV2 to TRBJ1-1, with TRBD1 as a possible D gene (6 bases). This CDR3 region has 19 residues. V lost 7 bases to trimming and J lost 0 bases, with 27 bases between them. Germline CDR1 and CDR2: SNHLY and FYNNEI. The CDR3 DNA sequence: TGTGCCAGCAACCAACGGGGAGACAGGAGTAACTTCATGAACACTGAAGCTTTCTTT. It codes for CASNQRGDRSNFMNTEAFF.

The genes are TRBV11-2 and TRBJ2-7; TRBD2 matches 12 bases. The CDR3 loop spans 16 amino acids. Germline loops: CDR1 SGHAT, CDR2 FQNNGV. V gave up 7 bases and J gave up 3 bases; unmatched junction bases: 10. CDR3 loop: CASTLRTSGVGYEQYF. The CDR3 DNA reads TGTGCCAGCACCCTGAGGACTAGCGGGGTTGGCTACGAGCAGTACTTC. Drawing the rest from reference TRBV11-2 and TRBJ2-7, the complete variable domain is EAGVAQSPRYKIIEKRQSVAFWCNPISGHATLYWYQQILGQGPKLLIQFQNNGVVDDSQLPKDRFSAERLKGVDSTLKIQPAKLEDSAVYLCASTLRTSGVGYEQYFGPGTRLTVT.